This T cell receptor beta chain was found in a study of tumor-infiltrating lymphocytes in primary liver carcinoma. Study-wide background: Staging placed the tumors at T1-T3 N0M0, and they measured about 4 to 10 cm across. Study results and limitations: With p = 0.039, the top-250-clone fraction in tumors significantly exceeded that in blood.

The researchers obtained blood RNA from unsorted whole blood and also extracted germline DNA. Details on this clonotype: What it binds is not known.

J gave up 7 bases and V 4 bases, and 10 bases lay outside the gene matches. The CDR3 loop spans 15 amino acids. Germline lookup yields CDR1 SGHKS and CDR2 YYEKEE (reference sequence). From approximately 450 ng total RNA, TCR beta cDNA was generated with a primer in the constant region. Slightly modified ARM-PCR, run as three nested multiplex PCR rounds, produced the TCR beta libraries. The first two PCR rounds, around 11 cycles each, used TRBV1-TRBV30 forward primers and a C-beta reverse primer. TCRdb re-analysed the multiplex PCR reads in MiXCR, keeping a single row per CDR3 protein. Here the sample spans approximately 300,000 distinct CDR3 sequences, 60% to 80% being singletons.

J is TRBJ2-1 and V is TRBV5-5, with TRBD2 matching 8 bases. The specimen was peripheral blood. This clonotype was obtained from a man in his forties with primary liver carcinoma and hepatitis B virus infection. The CDR3 sequence is CASSTTNGRDNEQFF. The CDR3 DNA sequence: TGTGCCAGCAGCACAACTAACGGGAGGGATAATGAGCAGTTCTTC.